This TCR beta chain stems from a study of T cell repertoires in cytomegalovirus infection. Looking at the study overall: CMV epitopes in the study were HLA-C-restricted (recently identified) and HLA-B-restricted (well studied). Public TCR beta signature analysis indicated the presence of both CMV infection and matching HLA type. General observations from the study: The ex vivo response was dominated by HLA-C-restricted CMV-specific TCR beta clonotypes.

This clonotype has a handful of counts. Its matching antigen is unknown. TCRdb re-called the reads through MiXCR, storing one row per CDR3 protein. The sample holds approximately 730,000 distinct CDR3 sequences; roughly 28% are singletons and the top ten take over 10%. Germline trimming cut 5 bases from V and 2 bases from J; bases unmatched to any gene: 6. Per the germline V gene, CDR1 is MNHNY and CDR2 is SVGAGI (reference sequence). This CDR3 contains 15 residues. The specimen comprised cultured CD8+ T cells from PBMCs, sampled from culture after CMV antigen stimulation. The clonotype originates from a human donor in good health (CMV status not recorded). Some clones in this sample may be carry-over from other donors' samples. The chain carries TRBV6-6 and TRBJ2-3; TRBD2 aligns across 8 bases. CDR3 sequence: CASSPGGGDTDTQYF. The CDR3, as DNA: TGTGCCAGCAGTCCCGGGGGGGGGGACACAGATACGCAGTATTTT.